The entry below gives a single T cell receptor beta chain sequence along with its context. What it binds is unknown. The CDR3 is 14 amino acids. Trimming cost V 0 bases and J 2 bases, with 8 bases left between them. From germline, CDR1 is LGHNA and CDR2 YNFKEQ. This entry is derived from a study of breast tumors, draining lymph nodes, adjacent tissues. Study results and caveats: Tumors had less TCR diversity than lymph nodes, more than nontumor tissue. Luminal-like breast cancer showed significantly higher tumor–nontumor repertoire similarity than basal-like. That most tumor T cells come from lymph nodes remained unproven. Findings are consistent with lymph node origin and intratumoral expansion of most tumor T cells.

TCRdb reprocessed the multiplex PCR reads via MiXCR and lists one record per CDR3 protein. Among about 13,000 distinct CDR3 sequences listed, approximately 62% were seen once. This sequence originates from a female donor with breast cancer. Some clones in this sample may be carry-over from other donors' samples. The rearrangement joins TRBV4-2 to TRBJ2-7; D ambiguous. Sequenced: tumor-adjacent breast tissue. The DNA of the CDR3 is TGTGCCAGCAGCCAAGATCTGTCGGCCTACGAGCAGTACTTC. Its translation is CASSQDLSAYEQYF.